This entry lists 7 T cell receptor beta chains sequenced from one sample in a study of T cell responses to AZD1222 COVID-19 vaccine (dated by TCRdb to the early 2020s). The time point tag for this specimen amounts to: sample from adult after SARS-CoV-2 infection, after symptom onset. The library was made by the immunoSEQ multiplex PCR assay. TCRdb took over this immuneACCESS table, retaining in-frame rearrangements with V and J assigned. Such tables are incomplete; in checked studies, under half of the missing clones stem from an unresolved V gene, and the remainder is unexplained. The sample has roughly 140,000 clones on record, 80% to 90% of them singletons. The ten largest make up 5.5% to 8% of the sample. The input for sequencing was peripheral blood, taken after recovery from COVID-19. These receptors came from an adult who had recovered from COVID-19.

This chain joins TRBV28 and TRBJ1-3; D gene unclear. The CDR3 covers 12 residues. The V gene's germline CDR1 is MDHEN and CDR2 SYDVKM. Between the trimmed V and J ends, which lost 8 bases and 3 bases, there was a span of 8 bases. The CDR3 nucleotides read TGTGCCAGCCGGGGTTTTGGAAACACCATATATTTT. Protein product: CASRGFGNTIYF.

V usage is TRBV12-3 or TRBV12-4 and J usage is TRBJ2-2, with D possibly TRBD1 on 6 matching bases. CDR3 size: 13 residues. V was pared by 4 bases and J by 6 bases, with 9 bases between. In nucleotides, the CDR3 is TGTGCCAGCAGTTCAGGGGCTCCCGGGGAGCTGTTTTTT. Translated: CASSSGAPGELFF.

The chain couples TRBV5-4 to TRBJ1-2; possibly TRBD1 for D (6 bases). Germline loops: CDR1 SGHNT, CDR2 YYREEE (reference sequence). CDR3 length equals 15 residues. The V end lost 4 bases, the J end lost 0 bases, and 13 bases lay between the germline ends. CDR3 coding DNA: TGTGCCAGCAGCAGTAAAGCAGGGGCTAACTATGGCTACACCTTC. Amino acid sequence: CASSSKAGANYGYTF.

CDR3 residues: CASSPPPGLARYEQYF. CDR3 bases: TGTGCCAGCAGTCCACCCCCGGGACTAGCGCGTTACGAGCAGTACTTC. The J gene is TRBJ2-7, the V gene TRBV28, with 10 positions matching TRBD2. Trimming cost V 5 bases and J 4 bases; bases outside gene matches: 11. Per germline, CDR1 MDHEN and CDR2 SYDVKM. The CDR3 length is 16 residues. The full variable domain, rest sourced from reference TRBV28 and TRBJ2-7, is DVKVTQSSRYLVKRTGEKVFLECVQDMDHENMFWYRQDPGLGLRLIYFSYDVKMKEKGDIPEGYSVSREKKERFSLILESASTNQTSMYLCASSPPPGLARYEQYFGPGTRLTVT.

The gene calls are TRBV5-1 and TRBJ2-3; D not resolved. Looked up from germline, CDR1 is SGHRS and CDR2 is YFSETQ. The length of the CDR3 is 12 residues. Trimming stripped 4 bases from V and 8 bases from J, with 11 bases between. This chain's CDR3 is CASSEPPGTQYF. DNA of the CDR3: TGCGCCAGCAGCGAGCCGCCGGGTACGCAGTATTTT.

The CDR3 DNA follows: TGTGCCAGCAGTGAATTCGGGGGAGACACTGAAGCTTTCTTT. Protein: CASSEFGGDTEAFF. This chain connects TRBV6-1 to TRBJ1-1; a possible D gene is TRBD1 (5 bases). The germline V gene encodes CDR1 MNHNS and CDR2 SASEGT. V was shortened by 2 bases and J by 3 bases, with 10 bases between the two germline ends. This CDR3 contains 14 residues.

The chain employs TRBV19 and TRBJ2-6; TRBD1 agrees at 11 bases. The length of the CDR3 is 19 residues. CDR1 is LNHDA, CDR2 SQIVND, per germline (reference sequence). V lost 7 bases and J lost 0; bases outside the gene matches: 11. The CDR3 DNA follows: TGTGCCAGTACCCGGCCCCGGACAGGGGGCGTCTCTGGGGCCAACGTCCTGACTTTC. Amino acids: CASTRPRTGGVSGANVLTF.